This T cell receptor beta chain was observed in a study of blood T cell repertoires in COVID-19. This CDR3 spans 15 amino acids. Unmatched junction bases numbered 1, after V lost 0 bases and J lost 6 bases. Germline V lookup: CDR1 MNHEY, CDR2 SVGEGT. Profiling relied on immunoSEQ multiplex PCR, and the TCRdb table lists in-frame clones only, not all of them. The table lists 150,000 to 170,000 clones, approximately 86% of them singletons, with about 0.63% in the top ten. The source of this sequence is a man aged 55 to 70 with COVID-19, enrolled during active disease. The material sequenced was peripheral blood. J is TRBJ2-3 and V is TRBV6-2 or TRBV6-3; 12 nucleotides align to TRBD2. The CDR3 sequence: CASSYSGLAGDTQYF. The CDR3 DNA follows: TGTGCCAGCAGTTACTCCGGACTAGCGGGGGATACGCAGTATTTT.